What follows are 26 T cell receptor beta chains derived from one specimen sequenced in a study of regulatory T cells in long-lasting Graves disease. Arm-PCR of CDR3 regions and iRepertoire HTBI primers were used to build TCR beta libraries. TCRdb called the multiplex PCR reads again in MiXCR, with one record for every CDR3 protein. The sample has roughly 610,000 distinct CDR3 sequences, approximately 15% seen once; the top ten hold under 20%. The sample's time point: newly diagnosed GD, antithyroid drugs for less than 3 months. PBMC-extracted RNA yielded the TCR library. The same data also contributed to another study, on T cells in Graves' hyperthyroidism and ophthalmopathy.

The source was peripheral blood mononuclear cells (PBMCs), collected at new diagnosis, from a patient treated with antithyroid drugs. The receptors shown here come from a woman in her 30s with Graves disease.

This chain uses TRBV28 with TRBJ2-2; unclear D gene. V lost 2 bases and J 8 bases, leaving 12 bases between the germline ends. CDR1 and CDR2 (germline): MDHEN, SYDVKM. This CDR3 has 14 residues. The CDR3 sequence is CASSLIAPPGELFF. In DNA form, the CDR3 reads TGTGCCAGCAGTTTAATCGCTCCCCCAGGGGAGCTGTTTTTT.

Ten or more counts support this clonotype. This chain connects TRBV28 to TRBJ2-7; D is unresolved. Germline V gene sequence: CDR1 MDHEN, CDR2 SYDVKM. V was clipped by 5 bases and J by 2 bases, with 4 bases between them. The CDR3 has 11 amino acids. In DNA form, the CDR3 reads TGTGCCAGCAGTATCGCCTACGAGCAGTACTTC. It codes for CASSIAYEQYF. The whole variable domain, remainder taken from reference TRBV28 and TRBJ2-7, is DVKVTQSSRYLVKRTGEKVFLECVQDMDHENMFWYRQDPGLGLRLIYFSYDVKMKEKGDIPEGYSVSREKKERFSLILESASTNQTSMYLCASSIAYEQYFGPGTRLTVT.

The sample holds many counts of this clonotype. The chain is built from TRBV7-8 and TRBJ1-5; perhaps TRBD1 as D (6 bases). The CDR3 loop spans 14 amino acids. The germline V gene has CDR1 SGHVS and CDR2 FQNEAQ. The V end was cut by 5 bases, the J end by 4 bases, with 12 bases between. Here the CDR3 reads CASSPDQGNQPQHF. CDR3 nucleotide sequence: TGTGCCAGCAGCCCCGATCAGGGGAATCAGCCCCAGCATTTT.

The table lists this clonotype with a few counts. The chain uses TRBV19 and TRBJ2-5; D unresolved. The germline V gene encodes CDR1 LNHDA and CDR2 SQIVND (reference sequence). The CDR3 sequence is 13 residues long. Trimming stripped 7 bases from V and 5 bases from J, with 14 bases between. CDR3 coding DNA: TGTGCCAGTAAGAACCCGCAGTCTGAGACCCAGTACTTC. This gives the protein CASKNPQSETQYF.

In this sample, this clonotype turned up a few times. This chain uses TRBV5-6 with TRBJ2-5; perhaps TRBD2 as D (7 bases). The germline gives CDR1 SGHDT, CDR2 YYEEEE. This CDR3 is 14 amino acids long. V shed 5 bases and J shed 4 bases, with 15 bases lying between them. This chain's CDR3 is CASRRGGGPETQYF. The CDR3 DNA follows: TGTGCCAGCAGAAGGGGGGGAGGTCCAGAGACCCAGTACTTC. The whole variable domain, remainder taken from reference TRBV5-6 and TRBJ2-5, is DAGVTQSPTHLIKTRGQQVTLRCSPKSGHDTVSWYQQALGQGPQFIFQYYEEEERQRGNFPDRFSGHQFPNYSSELNVNALLLGDSALYLCASRRGGGPETQYFGPGTRLLVL.

This clonotype was counted many times. The rearrangement uses TRBV15 and TRBJ1-1, with D unclear. The CDR3 sequence is 15 residues long. Per germline, CDR1 LNHNV and CDR2 YYDKDF (reference sequence). V lost 0 bases and J 8 bases, leaving 16 bases between the germline ends. Here the CDR3 reads CATSRDSWSPFEAFF. The CDR3 region has the DNA TGTGCCACCAGCAGAGATTCTTGGTCGCCTTTCGAAGCTTTCTTT.

J is TRBJ2-2 and V is TRBV5-4; D assignment may be TRBD1 or TRBD2 (7 bases each). The CDR3 runs to 15 residues. V was shortened by 0 bases and J by 4 bases, with 10 bases between the two germline ends. Germline V lookup: CDR1 SGHNT, CDR2 YYREEE (reference sequence). The CDR3: CASSLVRGGTGELFF. CDR3 nucleotide sequence: TGTGCCAGCAGCTTGGTCAGGGGGGGCACCGGGGAGCTGTTTTTT.

In this sample, this clonotype turned up many times. This chain connects TRBV24-1 to TRBJ2-7; 7 bases fit TRBD2. Germline V gene data show CDR1 as KGHDR and CDR2 as SFDVKD. Losses at the gene ends were 4 bases for V and 8 bases for J; bases not matched to a gene: 7. CDR3 length: 13 amino acids. For the CDR3, the DNA is TGTGCCACCAGTGAATCCGGGACTACAAAGCAGTACTTC. Amino acids: CATSESGTTKQYF.

This sequence joins TRBV6-5 and TRBJ2-1; the match to TRBD2 covers 13 bases. The CDR3 consists of 15 residues. V lost 2 bases, J lost 6 bases, and 1 base stayed unmatched. The germline V gene has CDR1 MNHEY and CDR2 SVGAGI. The CDR3 spells CASSYGLAGVNEQFF. DNA of the CDR3: TGTGCCAGCAGTTACGGACTAGCGGGAGTCAATGAGCAGTTCTTC.

The rearrangement links TRBV5-1 to TRBJ2-7; TRBD2 aligns across 9 bases. The germline V gene has CDR1 SGHRS and CDR2 YFSETQ. This CDR3 comprises 14 residues. The ends lost 4 bases at V and 12 bases at J; junction bases unmatched: 14. This CDR3 is CASSLREVSGRLYF. The CDR3 nucleotides read TGCGCCAGCAGCCTCCGTGAGGTTAGCGGGAGATTGTACTTC.

V gene TRBV7-9 combines with J gene TRBJ2-2; D perhaps matches TRBD2 (6 bases). This CDR3 region has 15 residues. V was trimmed by 3 bases and J by 4 bases, leaving 12 bases between them. CDR1 and CDR2 (germline): SEHNR, FQNEAQ (reference sequence). For the CDR3, the DNA is TGTGCCAGCAGCTTTGCGCGGGAATTCACCGGGGAGCTGTTTTTT. Amino acids: CASSFAREFTGELFF.

This clonotype was counted only a few times. One end of the junction fails to match germline, which may point to a read error. This chain links TRBV10-3 with TRBJ2-7; possibly TRBD2 for D (6 bases). Germline values: CDR1 ENHRY, CDR2 SYGVKD. This CDR3 spans 11 amino acids. CDR3 nucleotides: TGTGCCGTCAGTGACGGCGCGGGACCAGATTTC. Translated, it gives CAVSDGAGPDF.

This clonotype appeared many times. This chain joins TRBV20-1 and TRBJ1-1; D unresolved. Between the trimmed V and J ends, which lost 3 bases and 1 base, there was a span of 6 bases. CDR1 is DFQATT and CDR2 is SNEGSKA in the germline V gene (reference sequence). The CDR3 runs 12 residues. The CDR3, as DNA: TGCAGTGCTAGCCGACCGAACACTGAAGCTTTCTTT. It translates to CSASRPNTEAFF.

The gene calls are TRBV18 and TRBJ2-5, with no clear D. The germline V gene has CDR1 KGHSH and CDR2 LQKENI. Trimming left V 3 bases short and J 0 bases short, with 14 bases between. CDR3 length: 16 amino acids. Written as DNA, the CDR3 is TGTGCCAGCTCACCCTGGGCTAACCTGTACCAAGAGACCCAGTACTTC. Translating it yields CASSPWANLYQETQYF.

This clonotype was counted at least ten times. This chain connects TRBV19 to TRBJ1-5, with 8 bases fitting TRBD1. The CDR3 totals 14 residues. V shed 2 bases, J shed 5 bases, and the junction held 2 bases outside the gene matches. The germline V gene encodes CDR1 LNHDA and CDR2 SQIVND (reference sequence). The CDR3 protein is CASSIRTGYQPQHF. In nucleotides, the CDR3 is TGTGCCAGTAGTATACGGACAGGGTATCAGCCCCAGCATTTT.

CDR3 residues: CSVLLGSYEQYF. CDR3 nucleotides: TGCAGCGTTTTATTGGGCTCCTACGAGCAGTACTTC. This chain links TRBV29-1 with TRBJ2-7; D gene uncertain. Germline lookup yields CDR1 SQVTM and CDR2 ANQGSEA. The CDR3 runs 12 residues. Deletions cut 5 bases from V and 0 bases from J, with 8 bases between.

V and J are TRBV9 and TRBJ2-1, with 8 bases that match TRBD2. With 0 bases clipped from V and 8 bases from J, the junction kept 7 bases outside the gene matches. CDR3 length: 15 residues. Germline CDR1 is SGDLS and CDR2 is YYNGEE. CDR3 sequence reads: CASSVVSGGEYEQFF. In DNA form, the CDR3 reads TGTGCCAGCAGCGTAGTGAGCGGGGGTGAATATGAGCAGTTCTTC.

This clonotype was seen at least ten times. The chain employs TRBV2 and TRBJ1-5; TRBD1 aligns across 7 bases. V shed 5 bases and J 1 base; nucleotides not matched to a gene: 11. The CDR3 has 17 residues. Germline V lookup: CDR1 SNHLY, CDR2 FYNNEI. CDR3 bases: TGTGCCAGCAGTCCTTGGACAGGACCGGGCAGCAATCAGCCCCAGCATTTT. It encodes CASSPWTGPGSNQPQHF.

A word on this clonotype: A read error is possible here, since a much larger clone lies one base away. The rearrangement joins TRBV7-8 to TRBJ2-1, with a possible D match to TRBD2 (6 bases). The length of the CDR3 is 18 residues. Germline V lookup: CDR1 SGHVS, CDR2 FQNEAQ. DNA of the CDR3: TGTACCAGCAGCTTAGGAGGGCTTAGCGGCGAGGACCCCAATGAGCAGTTCTTC. Protein product: CTSSLGGLSGEDPNEQFF.

The table lists this clonotype with many counts. V gene TRBV2 combines with J gene TRBJ1-6; D ambiguous. Trimming took 7 bases from V and 1 from J, leaving 5 bases between them. This CDR3 contains 13 residues. CDR1 and CDR2 from the germline V gene are SNHLY and FYNNEI. This CDR3 reads CASIGSYNSPLHF. DNA of the CDR3: TGTGCCAGCATAGGGTCCTATAATTCACCCCTCCACTTT.

On this clonotype itself: The CDR3 does not close with the conserved phenylalanine or tryptophan, likely indicating a read error. This sequence joins TRBV28 and TRBJ2-6; 13 bases align to TRBD2. Per the germline V gene, CDR1 is MDHEN and CDR2 is SYDVKM. With 6 bases clipped from V and 0 bases from J, the junction kept 2 bases outside the gene matches. The CDR3 covers 17 residues. As DNA, the CDR3 is TGTGCCAGCAGGGGACTAGCGGGAATCTCTGGGGCCAACGTCCTGACTCTC. This gives the protein CASRGLAGISGANVLTL.

A remark on this clonotype: Germline is not matched at one junction end, which may reflect a read error. The genes are TRBV14 and TRBJ2-2; 7 bases align to TRBD1. The germline V gene has CDR1 SGHDN and CDR2 FVKESK. The CDR3 has 13 amino acids. Here the CDR3 DNA reads TGTGCCAGCAGTTACAGGGGCGCCGGGGAGCCGTTTTTT. Translation gives CASSYRGAGEPFF. Using reference TRBV14 and TRBJ2-2 for the parts outside the CDR3, the full variable domain is EAGVTQFPSHSVIEKGQTVTLRCDPISGHDNLYWYRRVMGKEIKFLLHFVKESKQDESGMPNNRFLAERTGGTYSTLKVQPAELEDSGVYFCASSYRGAGEPFFGEGSRLTVL.

The table lists this clonotype with a few counts. The chain links TRBV28 to TRBJ2-2; 7 nucleotides line up with TRBD1. The trim removed 8 bases at V and 8 bases at J, leaving 8 bases unmatched. Looked up from germline, CDR1 is MDHEN and CDR2 is SYDVKM. The CDR3 spans 13 residues. The CDR3 DNA reads TGTGCCAGCCGCGACAGGGAGCTAGGGGAGCTGTTTTTT. Its protein product is CASRDRELGELFF. Based on the CDR3 plus reference TRBV28 and TRBJ2-2, the full variable domain is DVKVTQSSRYLVKRTGEKVFLECVQDMDHENMFWYRQDPGLGLRLIYFSYDVKMKEKGDIPEGYSVSREKKERFSLILESASTNQTSMYLCASRDRELGELFFGEGSRLTVL.

J is TRBJ2-5 and V is TRBV29-1; possibly TRBD2 for D (6 bases). Germline-derived CDR1 and CDR2 are SQVTM and ANQGSEA. The V gene lost 1 base and the J gene lost 6 bases, with 15 bases spanning the gap. The CDR3 loop spans 14 amino acids. The CDR3 DNA reads TGCAGCGTTGAAGCTCAGACTAGTTTGAAGACCCAGTACTTC. This encodes CSVEAQTSLKTQYF.

The chain's CDR3 is CASSPRDEGGQPQHF. The CDR3 DNA reads TGTGCCAGCAGCCCACGGGACGAGGGGGGGCAGCCCCAGCATTTT. The chain carries TRBV7-8 and TRBJ1-5; D is perhaps TRBD1 (6 bases). Germline V lookup: CDR1 SGHVS, CDR2 FQNEAQ. The germline V and J ends were trimmed by 5 bases and 7 bases, with 18 bases remaining between them. CDR3 length: 15 amino acids.

The J gene is TRBJ2-7, the V gene TRBV6-2 or TRBV6-3; D is perhaps TRBD1 (5 bases). Germline CDR1 MNHEY, CDR2 SVGEGT. CDR3 size: 14 residues. Trimming cost V 5 bases and J 1 base, with 12 bases left between them. CDR3 region: CASSLRTNSYEQYF. CDR3 DNA: TGTGCCAGCAGTCTCCGGACAAATTCCTACGAGCAGTACTTC.